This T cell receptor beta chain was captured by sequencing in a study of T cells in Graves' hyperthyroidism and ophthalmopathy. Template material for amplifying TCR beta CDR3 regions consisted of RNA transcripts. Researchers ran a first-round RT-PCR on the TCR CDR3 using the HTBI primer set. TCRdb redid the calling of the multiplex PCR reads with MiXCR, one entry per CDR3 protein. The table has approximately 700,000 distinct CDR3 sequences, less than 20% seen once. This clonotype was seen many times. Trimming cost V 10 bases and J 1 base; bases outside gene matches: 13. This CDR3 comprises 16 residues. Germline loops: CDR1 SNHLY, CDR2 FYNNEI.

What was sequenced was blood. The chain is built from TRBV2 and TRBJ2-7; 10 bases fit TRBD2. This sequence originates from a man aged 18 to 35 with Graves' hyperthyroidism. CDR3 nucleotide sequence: TGTGCCATCCAGCCTCTCGGACTAGCGGAGTCCTACGAGCAGTACTTC. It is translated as CAIQPLGLAESYEQYF.